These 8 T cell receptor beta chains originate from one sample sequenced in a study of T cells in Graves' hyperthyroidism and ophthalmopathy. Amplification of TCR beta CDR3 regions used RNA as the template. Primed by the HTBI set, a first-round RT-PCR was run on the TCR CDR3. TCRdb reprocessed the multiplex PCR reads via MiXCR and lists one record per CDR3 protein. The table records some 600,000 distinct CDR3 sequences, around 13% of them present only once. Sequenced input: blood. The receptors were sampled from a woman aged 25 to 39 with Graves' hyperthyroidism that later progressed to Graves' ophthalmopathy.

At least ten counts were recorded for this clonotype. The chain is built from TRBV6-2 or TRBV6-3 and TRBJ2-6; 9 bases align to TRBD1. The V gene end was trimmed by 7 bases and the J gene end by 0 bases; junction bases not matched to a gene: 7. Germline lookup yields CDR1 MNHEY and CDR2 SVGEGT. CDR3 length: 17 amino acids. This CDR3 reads CASTGGQGFSGANVLTF. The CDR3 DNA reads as TGTGCCAGCACTGGGGGACAGGGCTTCTCTGGGGCCAACGTCCTGACTTTC.

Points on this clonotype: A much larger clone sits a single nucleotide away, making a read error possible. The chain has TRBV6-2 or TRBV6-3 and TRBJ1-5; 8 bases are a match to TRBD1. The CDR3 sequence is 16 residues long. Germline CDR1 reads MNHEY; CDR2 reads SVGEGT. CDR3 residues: CVSSYGTGYSNQPQHF. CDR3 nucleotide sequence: TGTGTCAGCAGTTACGGGACAGGCTATAGCAATCAGCCCCAGCATTTT.

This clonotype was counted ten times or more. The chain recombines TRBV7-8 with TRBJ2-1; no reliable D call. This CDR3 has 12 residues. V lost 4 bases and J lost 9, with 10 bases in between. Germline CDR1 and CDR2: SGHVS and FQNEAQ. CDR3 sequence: CASSSTVLEQFF. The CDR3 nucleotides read TGTGCCAGCAGCTCAACGGTCCTTGAGCAGTTCTTC.

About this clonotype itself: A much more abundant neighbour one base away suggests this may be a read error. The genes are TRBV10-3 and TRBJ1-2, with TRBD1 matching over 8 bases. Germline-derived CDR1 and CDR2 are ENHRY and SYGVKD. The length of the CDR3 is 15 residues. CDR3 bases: TGTGCCGTCAGGGGGACAGGCCTGCAGAACTATGGCTACACCTTC. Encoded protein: CAVRGTGLQNYGYTF.

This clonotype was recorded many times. The CDR3 DNA is TGTGCCAGCAGTTTAGGGAAACAGGGCTGGTTCACTGAAGCTTTCTTT. Translated, it gives CASSLGKQGWFTEAFF. The chain joins TRBV27 to TRBJ1-1; tentative D call: TRBD1 (6 bases). Germline V gene lookup returns CDR1 MNHEY and CDR2 SMNVEV (reference sequence). V was cut by 2 bases and J by 4 bases, with 17 bases left in between. This CDR3 spans 16 amino acids.

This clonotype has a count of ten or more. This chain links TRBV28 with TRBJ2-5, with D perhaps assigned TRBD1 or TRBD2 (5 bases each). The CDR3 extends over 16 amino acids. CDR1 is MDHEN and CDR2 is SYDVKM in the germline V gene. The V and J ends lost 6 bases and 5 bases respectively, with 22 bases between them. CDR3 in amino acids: CASSLRVVTGPETQYF. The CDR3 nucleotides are TGTGCCAGCAGCCTAAGAGTTGTAACGGGACCGGAGACCCAGTACTTC.

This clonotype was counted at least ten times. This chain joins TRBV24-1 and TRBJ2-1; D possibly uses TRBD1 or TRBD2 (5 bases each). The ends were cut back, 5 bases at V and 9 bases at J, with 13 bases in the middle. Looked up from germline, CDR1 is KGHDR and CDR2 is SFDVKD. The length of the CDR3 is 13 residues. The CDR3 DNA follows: TGTGCCACCAGTGCTTTAGTTGGGGGTGAGCAGTTCTTC. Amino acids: CATSALVGGEQFF.

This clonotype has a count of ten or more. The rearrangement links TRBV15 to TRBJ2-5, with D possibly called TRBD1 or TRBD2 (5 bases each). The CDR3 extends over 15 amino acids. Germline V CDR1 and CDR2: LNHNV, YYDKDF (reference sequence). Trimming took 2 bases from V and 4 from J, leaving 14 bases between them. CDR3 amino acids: CATSRTRGLGETQYF. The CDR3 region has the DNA TGTGCCACCAGCAGAACGAGGGGCTTAGGAGAGACCCAGTACTTC. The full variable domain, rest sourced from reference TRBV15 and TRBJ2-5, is DAMVIQNPRYQVTQFGKPVTLSCSQTLNHNVMYWYQQKSSQAPKLLFHYYDKDFNNEADTPDNFQSRRPNTSFCFLDIRSPGLGDTAMYLCATSRTRGLGETQYFGPGTRLLVL.